This T cell receptor beta chain was sequenced for a study of blood T cell repertoires in COVID-19. This table comes from immunoSEQ multiplex PCR, and its TCRdb copy is limited to in-frame clones, with some not included. Here the sample spans roughly 130,000 clones, approximately 81% being singletons. The CDR3 covers 11 residues. V lost 10 bases to trimming and J lost 4 bases, with 10 bases between them. CDR1 is ENHRY, CDR2 SYGVKD, per germline. The TCR sequence derives from a woman in her 30s who had recovered from COVID-19. The V call is TRBV10-3, the J call TRBJ1-1; D not resolved. Sequencing input: peripheral blood. The DNA of the CDR3 is TGTGCCACCTTTGGAGGCACTGAAGCTTTCTTT. It specifies CATFGGTEAFF.